These 25 T cell receptor beta chains originate from one sample sequenced in a study of cytomegalovirus exposure and HLA in healthy donors. It was with 60 Vbeta and 13 Jbeta primers that the PCR ran. Data came from immunoSEQ multiplex PCR; TCRdb stores just in-frame clones and leaves some out. The table lists 120,000 or so clones, about 80% of them singletons. Sequenced sample: PBMCs. These receptors were obtained from a woman between 45 and 65 years old in good health and CMV-seronegative.

V usage is TRBV5-1 and J usage is TRBJ2-3; TRBD1 aligns across 7 bases. The CDR3 is 16 amino acids. Germline loops: CDR1 SGHRS, CDR2 YFSETQ. V lost 2 bases, J lost 0 bases, and 6 bases stayed unmatched. This CDR3 reads CASSFEQGPSTDTQYF. In nucleotides, the CDR3 is TGCGCCAGCAGCTTCGAACAGGGGCCTAGCACAGATACGCAGTATTTT.

The CDR3 region has the DNA TGTGCCAGCAGTTACTTAGACAATAGCAATCAGCCCCAGCATTTT. It is translated as CASSYLDNSNQPQHF. This rearrangement joins TRBV6-5 to TRBJ1-5; D gene ambiguous. In germline, CDR1 is MNHEY, CDR2 SVGAGI. Trimming took 1 base from V and 0 from J, leaving 7 bases between them. The CDR3 loop spans 15 amino acids.

This chain links TRBV28 with TRBJ2-7, with TRBD2 matching over 9 bases. Germline CDR1 MDHEN, CDR2 SYDVKM. This CDR3 contains 15 residues. V dropped 5 bases and J dropped 0; count of bases not matched to a gene: 5. The CDR3 coding sequence is TGTGCCAGCAGTGAGGTTAGCGGGAGCTCCTACGAGCAGTACTTC. Its translation is CASSEVSGSSYEQYF.

The CDR3: CASSIGQYNEQFF. The CDR3, as DNA: TGTGCCAGTAGTATAGGACAGTACAATGAGCAGTTCTTC. V gene TRBV19 combines with J gene TRBJ2-1; possibly TRBD1 for D (5 bases). Trimming removed 1 base from V and 4 bases from J, with 5 bases in between. The germline V gene has CDR1 LNHDA and CDR2 SQIVND (reference sequence). The CDR3 is made up of 13 amino acids.

The chain recombines TRBV2 with TRBJ2-2, with unresolved D. The germline V gene has CDR1 SNHLY and CDR2 FYNNEI. V was trimmed by 6 bases and J by 0 bases, leaving 5 bases between them. The CDR3 runs 13 residues. The CDR3 protein is CASRRTNTGELFF. As DNA, the CDR3 is TGTGCCAGCAGGCGGACGAACACCGGGGAGCTGTTTTTT. Complete variable domain (other parts from reference TRBV2 and TRBJ2-2): EPEVTQTPSHQVTQMGQEVILRCVPISNHLYFYWYRQILGQKVEFLVSFYNNEISEKSEIFDDQFSVERPDGSNFTLKIRSTKLEDSAMYFCASRRTNTGELFFGEGSRLTVL.

The chain combines TRBV15 with TRBJ2-5, with no clear D. TRBJ2-7 matches the DNA end more closely, so the J call is doubtful. The CDR3 is 12 amino acids. Germline V CDR1 and CDR2: LNHNV, YYDKDF (reference sequence). CDR3 loop: CATSSVTYEQYF. The CDR3 coding sequence is TGTGCCACCAGCAGCGTTACCTACGAGCAGTACTTC.

V and J are TRBV11-1 and TRBJ2-2; weak D call: TRBD1 (6 bases). This CDR3 has 16 amino acids. Germline lookup yields CDR1 SGHAT and CDR2 FQDESV (reference sequence). V was trimmed by 5 bases and J by 0 bases, leaving 13 bases between them. The CDR3 region is CASSIEQGSNTGELFF. The CDR3 bases are TGTGCCAGCAGCATCGAACAGGGATCGAACACCGGGGAGCTGTTTTTT. Complete variable domain (other parts from reference TRBV11-1 and TRBJ2-2): EAEVAQSPRYKITEKSQAVAFWCDPISGHATLYWYRQILGQGPELLVQFQDESVVDDSQLPKDRFSAERLKGVDSTLKIQPAELGDSAMYLCASSIEQGSNTGELFFGEGSRLTVL.

Concerning this clone: The junction departs from the called germline gene at one end, perhaps through a read error. The V gene is TRBV7-9, the J gene TRBJ2-2, with TRBD1 matching over 8 bases. CDR1 is SEHNR, CDR2 FQNEAQ, per germline (reference sequence). The CDR3 is made up of 15 amino acids. CDR3 sequence (DNA): TGTTCCAGCAGCTATACAGGGGGTCAAAACGGGGAGCTGTTTTTT. Amino acids: CSSSYTGGQNGELFF. Variable domain in full (rest from reference TRBV7-9 and TRBJ2-2): DTGVSQNPRHKITKRGQNVTFRCDPISEHNRLYWYRQTLGQGPEFLTYFQNEAQLEKSRLLSDRFSAERPKGSFSTLEIQRTEQGDSAMYLCSSSYTGGQNGELFFGEGSRLTVL.

The J gene is TRBJ2-7, the V gene TRBV7-3; D remains ambiguous. The CDR3 contains 15 residues. Germline loops: CDR1 SGHTA, CDR2 FQGTGA. Between the trimmed V and J ends, which lost 3 bases and 1 base, there was a span of 13 bases. The CDR3 DNA sequence: TGTGCCAGCAGCTTTATCGGCGGCAGTTCCTACGAGCAGTACTTC. This translates into CASSFIGGSSYEQYF.

This clone was detected ten times or more. This sequence joins TRBV5-1 and TRBJ1-1; D call uncertain. This CDR3 has 14 residues. Looked up from germline, CDR1 is SGHRS and CDR2 is YFSETQ. V lost 1 base and J lost 4, with 11 bases in between. CDR3 bases: TGCGCCAGCAGCTTGCGGGGAGAGTTCACTGAAGCTTTCTTT. It encodes CASSLRGEFTEAFF. Full variable domain (outside the CDR3, taken from reference TRBV5-1 and TRBJ1-1): KAGVTQTPRYLIKTRGQQVTLSCSPISGHRSVSWYQQTPGQGLQFLFEYFSETQRNKGNFPGRFSGRQFSNSRSEMNVSTLELGDSALYLCASSLRGEFTEAFFGQGTRLTVV.

The chain joins TRBV7-2 to TRBJ2-1; 10 positions agree with TRBD2. The V and J ends lost 1 base and 4 bases, in that order; junction bases with no gene match: 10. The CDR3 is 18 amino acids. Germline lookup yields CDR1 SGHTA and CDR2 FQGNSA. The chain's CDR3 is CASSLVLERTSGYNEQFF. The CDR3 DNA sequence: TGTGCCAGCAGCTTAGTTTTGGAGCGGACTAGCGGATACAATGAGCAGTTCTTC.

This clone was counted a few times. The chain has TRBV4-1 and TRBJ1-6, with 7 positions matching TRBD1. The CDR3 totals 16 residues. Germline V lookup: CDR1 MGHRA, CDR2 YSYEKL. V dropped 2 bases and J dropped 6; count of bases not matched to a gene: 7. CDR3 DNA: TGCGCCAGCAGCCAATCCATTCAGGGGGTTAATTCACCCCTCCACTTT. Encoded protein: CASSQSIQGVNSPLHF.

The chain is built from TRBV5-6 and TRBJ1-1, with a weak D call TRBD1 (5 bases). This CDR3 is built from 16 residues. CDR1 and CDR2 from the germline V gene are SGHDT and YYEEEE. Trimming shortened V by 0 bases and J by 1 base, and 13 bases separated the two germline ends. This CDR3 is CASSLVVGGGNTEAFF. CDR3 bases: TGTGCCAGCAGCTTGGTGGTTGGGGGGGGGAACACTGAAGCTTTCTTT. The full variable domain, rest sourced from reference TRBV5-6 and TRBJ1-1, is DAGVTQSPTHLIKTRGQQVTLRCSPKSGHDTVSWYQQALGQGPQFIFQYYEEEERQRGNFPDRFSGHQFPNYSSELNVNALLLGDSALYLCASSLVVGGGNTEAFFGQGTRLTVV.

The count of this clone is one. The chain carries TRBV7-2 and TRBJ2-1, with a weak D call TRBD1 (6 bases). This CDR3 spans 19 amino acids. The germline V and J ends were trimmed by 0 bases and 5 bases, with 23 bases remaining between them. Germline loops: CDR1 SGHTA, CDR2 FQGNSA. In DNA, the CDR3 is TGTGCCAGCAGCTTAGCTAGGTCAGGGGCCCCCGGAAATAACAATGAGCAGTTCTTC. Protein: CASSLARSGAPGNNNEQFF.

The chain carries TRBV5-8 and TRBJ2-5; D uncertain. Trimming shortened V by 4 bases and J by 4 bases, and 8 bases separated the two germline ends. Germline CDR1 is SGHTS and CDR2 is YDEGEE. This CDR3 spans 12 amino acids. CDR3 sequence: CASSLSGETQYF. The CDR3 bases are TGTGCCAGCAGCCTTAGTGGAGAGACCCAGTACTTC. The full variable domain, completed using reference TRBV5-8 and TRBJ2-5, is EAGVTQSPTHLIKTRGQQATLRCSPISGHTSVYWYQQALGLGLQFLLWYDEGEERNRGNFPPRFSGRQFPNYSSELNVNALELEDSALYLCASSLSGETQYFGPGTRLLVL.

This clone has a single count. The chain is built from TRBV30 and TRBJ1-3, with 8 bases that match TRBD1. Germline V gene sequence: CDR1 GTSNPN, CDR2 SVGIG (reference sequence). The CDR3 loop spans 15 amino acids. V trimming: 0 bases; J trimming: 2 bases; junction bases outside the gene matches: 3. The DNA for the CDR3 is TGTGCCTGGAGTGTTTTCAGGGGGCCTGGAAACACCATATATTTT. Translation gives CAWSVFRGPGNTIYF. Looking up the rest from reference TRBV30 and TRBJ1-3 gives the full variable domain: SQTIHQWPATLVQPVGSPLSLECTVEGTSNPNLYWYRQAAGRGLQLLFYSVGIGQISSEVPQNLSASRPQDRQFILSSKKLLLSDSGFYLCAWSVFRGPGNTIYFGEGSWLTVV.

The chain recombines TRBV19 with TRBJ1-1; 7 bases agree with TRBD1. Germline CDR1 is LNHDA and CDR2 is SQIVND (reference sequence). V trimming: 7 bases; J trimming: 9 bases; junction bases outside the gene matches: 5. This CDR3 comprises 11 residues. The DNA for the CDR3 is TGTGCCAGTACCAGGGACAGAAAAGCTTTCTTT. It encodes CASTRDRKAFF. The full variable domain, its missing parts supplied by reference TRBV19 and TRBJ1-1, is DGGITQSPKYLFRKEGQNVTLSCEQNLNHDAMYWYRQDPGQGLRLIYYSQIVNDFQKGDIAEGYSVSREKKESFPLTVTSAQKNPTAFYLCASTRDRKAFFGQGTRLTVV.

The chain employs TRBV11-2 and TRBJ2-1; TRBD1 matches 10 bases. Germline assignment: CDR1 SGHAT and CDR2 FQNNGV. The CDR3 consists of 14 residues. J gave up 9 bases and V 6 bases, and 8 bases lay outside the gene matches. The CDR3 loop reads CASRRQGAEPEQFF. In DNA form, the CDR3 reads TGTGCCAGCAGGAGACAGGGGGCTGAACCTGAGCAGTTCTTC.

The chain joins TRBV7-3 to TRBJ2-1; D might be TRBD2 (5 bases). The CDR3 consists of 15 residues. The germline gives CDR1 SGHTA, CDR2 FQGTGA. The V end was cut by 6 bases, the J end by 0 bases, with 12 bases between. The CDR3 DNA reads as TGTGCCAGCAGTTCTACTAGGAGCTCCTACAATGAGCAGTTCTTC. This codes for CASSSTRSSYNEQFF.

V gene TRBV2 combines with J gene TRBJ2-5, with 8 nucleotides matching TRBD1. Per germline, CDR1 SNHLY and CDR2 FYNNEI. The CDR3 runs 14 residues. V lost 7 bases to trimming and J lost 5 bases; unmatched junction nucleotides: 9. As DNA, the CDR3 is TGTGCCAGCAAGGGGGACAGGAGTCGGGAGACCCAGTACTTC. This translates into CASKGDRSRETQYF. The full variable domain, rest sourced from reference TRBV2 and TRBJ2-5, is EPEVTQTPSHQVTQMGQEVILRCVPISNHLYFYWYRQILGQKVEFLVSFYNNEISEKSEIFDDQFSVERPDGSNFTLKIRSTKLEDSAMYFCASKGDRSRETQYFGPGTRLLVL.

This clone was recorded only once. The rearrangement uses TRBV4-1 and TRBJ2-3; no reliable D call. Germline assignment: CDR1 MGHRA and CDR2 YSYEKL. Trimming took 4 bases from V and 0 from J, leaving 11 bases between them. The CDR3 contains 15 residues. This chain's CDR3 is CASSLREASTDTQYF. The DNA for the CDR3 is TGCGCCAGCAGCCTTCGAGAGGCTAGCACAGATACGCAGTATTTT.

CDR3 in DNA: TGCAGCGGGGGACTAGGGTACGAGCAGTACTTC. This gives the protein CSGGLGYEQYF. The chain uses TRBV29-1 and TRBJ2-5; 8 bases match TRBD2. The DNA end is a closer match to TRBJ2-7, so the J assignment may be wrong. Germline CDR1 is SQVTM and CDR2 is ANQGSEA. The CDR3 is made up of 11 amino acids.

This sequence joins TRBV18 and TRBJ1-2, with a possible D match to TRBD1 (6 bases). Germline V gene data show CDR1 as KGHSH and CDR2 as LQKENI. With 3 bases removed from V and 2 bases from J, the gap between germline ends came to 10 bases. The CDR3 sequence is 14 residues long. CDR3 in amino acids: CASSPRQENYGYTF. As DNA, the CDR3 is TGTGCCAGCTCACCGCGACAGGAAAACTATGGCTACACCTTC.

This clone was counted once. V is TRBV7-9 and J is TRBJ1-4; maybe TRBD1 (6 bases). Germline lookup yields CDR1 SEHNR and CDR2 FQNEAQ (reference sequence). V lost 2 bases and J lost 10, with 17 bases in between. This CDR3 region has 15 residues. The CDR3 loop is CASSLSGGSEVKLFF. The CDR3 DNA sequence: TGTGCCAGCAGCTTATCGGGGGGCTCGGAAGTAAAACTGTTTTTT.

The chain has TRBV28 and TRBJ2-2; TRBD2 matches at 7 bases. The CDR3 totals 16 residues. With V trimmed by 5 bases and J by 1 base, 7 bases remained unmatched. CDR1 and CDR2 from the germline V gene are MDHEN and SYDVKM. CDR3 region: CASSLHSGLNTGELFF. DNA for the CDR3: TGTGCCAGCAGTCTCCATAGCGGGCTGAACACCGGGGAGCTGTTTTTT.